The following is a T cell receptor beta chain sequence with its context. The sample belongs to a study of blood T cell repertoires in COVID-19. Study-wide background: T cells, B-cell-depleted T cells, or PBMCs supplied cDNA or gDNA.

Seattle's enrolled individuals joined amid active infection and were then monitored longitudinally. TCRdb keeps only in-frame clones here, not all; method: immunoSEQ multiplex PCR. The sample has over 150,000 clones, 65% to 90% seen once. The V gene's germline CDR1 is SGHTA and CDR2 FQGNSA. This CDR3 has 16 amino acids. V was clipped by 0 bases and J by 8 bases, with 19 bases between them. This TCR came from an older woman with COVID-19, enrolled during active disease. Sequencing was carried out using peripheral blood. This chain connects TRBV7-2 to TRBJ1-2; D gene uncertain. This CDR3 reads CASSLAGSPGGRGYTF. As DNA, the CDR3 is TGTGCCAGCAGCTTAGCGGGCTCCCCAGGTGGGAGGGGCTACACCTTC.